This T cell receptor beta chain emerged from a study of blood T cell repertoires in COVID-19. At the level of the study: Sites across the United States, Italy and Spain contributed samples from acute and convalescent COVID-19. From T cells, B-cell-depleted T cells, or PBMCs came the material, which was cDNA or gDNA.

How the authors handled the data: Reference gene primer amplification yielded estimated nucleated cell counts. The data were produced by immunoSEQ multiplex PCR, yet TCRdb's version contains in-frame clones alone and is incomplete. The V and J calls and clone size were taken over from that table, and D and trimming were inferred from the DNA. The sample yields about 220,000 clones, 75% to 90% seen once. Germline loops: CDR1 SGHDT, CDR2 YYEEEE. This CDR3 is 14 amino acids long. V lost 5 bases and J lost 7; bases outside the gene matches: 12. The chain couples TRBV5-6 to TRBJ2-7, with 7 bases fitting TRBD1. Sequencing was done on a sample of peripheral blood. This sequence was found in a human donor in a cohort sampled during active COVID-19. The CDR3 region has the DNA TGTGCCAGCAGGAAACAGGGGCTGGTCCGGGAGCAGTACTTC. Its protein is CASRKQGLVREQYF.